This T cell receptor (beta chain) is drawn from a study of T cell changes during pregnancy in multiple sclerosis. V was clipped by 4 bases and J by 7 bases, with 12 bases between them. Per germline, CDR1 SGDLS and CDR2 YYNGEE. CDR3 length: 13 residues. This table comes from immunoSEQ multiplex PCR, and its TCRdb copy is limited to in-frame clones, with some not included. The data contain over 70,000 clones, 90% to 95% of them seen just once; the ten biggest clones take up about 4.5%. The V call is TRBV9, the J call TRBJ2-1; no firm D call. The sample was peripheral blood, taken in the first trimester of pregnancy. This sequence was found in a female donor with multiple sclerosis, enrolled in a pregnancy study. CDR3 region: CASSPSTFNEQFF. CDR3 bases: TGTGCCAGCAGCCCATCGACATTTAATGAGCAGTTCTTC.